Sequencing of this T cell receptor beta chain was carried out in a study of cytomegalovirus exposure and HLA in healthy donors (dated by TCRdb to about 2017). Background on the whole study: According to an earlier analysis of a few hundred of the donors, roughly 180 million T cells yielded 117 million unique TCR beta sequences and approximately 300 Gb of sequence data. The study combined high-throughput TCR immunosequencing, statistical association of individual TCRs with disease status, and machine learning to predict cytomegalovirus infection status. Both class I and class II loci were covered by HLA typing, at four-digit resolution. Besides the first cohort of about 730 subjects, a separate validation cohort made up of 120 different subjects was used. The study aimed to test whether signatures of past pathogen exposure could be identified by cataloging public T cell receptors. Because of strong linkage in the cohort, roughly five DR-DQ haplotypes were treated as single units for association and clustering. Across 300 to 500 genotyped donors of the cohort, an average of about 250,000 unique TCR beta nucleotide sequences per donor were sequenced, and roughly 17% of those sequences were non-productive. Using immunosequencing, the study profiled T cell repertoires from about 620 subjects and related those repertoires to cytomegalovirus serostatus. To study patterns of TCR occurrence, a later analysis re-analyzed previously published TCR beta repertoires from around 700 donors and added high-resolution HLA genotyping. Genome-wide SNP genotypes for about 65% of the roughly 700 donors were used in a later genetic analysis, which treated that subset as a discovery cohort. Donor age, sex, ethnicity and CMV serostatus were compiled together with the repertoire data. Of the approximately 400 genotyped donors, 81% fell in the genetic ancestry cluster associated with self-reported Caucasian donors. In the later analysis, no new phenotypic data were used to find candidate immune exposures; instead, reliance was placed on TCR beta sequences and their occurrence across donors. Typing coverage varied by locus: roughly 629-640 donors for A, B, C, DRB1 and DQB1; under 550 for DQA1; around 610 for DPA1; fewer than 480 for DPB1. An early release that covered fewer than 800 HLA-typed donors contained around 300 gigabases of sequencing data and 70 million to 100 million unique TCR sequences. All discovery cohort repertoires had been generated on a single sequencing platform. An earlier analysis of around 580 of the donors used high-throughput TCR beta sequencing to judge whether each TCR beta V gene segment behaved as functional or pseudogenic.

The library was produced with the immunoSEQ multiplex PCR assay. The multiplex PCR relied on a mix of 60 forward primers for TCR Vbeta segments and 13 reverse primers for TCR Jbeta segments. A multiplex PCR assay on genomic DNA amplified the CDR3 region of rearranged TCR beta genes. The Illumina HiSeq System was used to sequence the amplified TCR beta libraries as 87-base-pair reads. In the original analysis: A later analysis tallied tens of millions of unique TCR beta chains across the 610 or so repertoires, and about 12 million of those chains were shared by two or more donors. Raw reads were error-corrected and collapsed into unique sequences by a nearest-neighbor algorithm in which closely related sequences were merged to remove PCR and sequencing errors. Alignment of CDR3 sequences to IMGT reference sequences was used to assign V, D and J gene segments. Each retained sequence needed at least a six-nucleotide match to both a V gene segment and a J gene segment. A rearrangement was called productive if the CDR3 had no stop codons and remained in frame with V and J, and every other rearrangement was called non-productive. Following IMGT convention, CDR3 was defined as the stretch from the second conserved V-encoded cysteine to the conserved J-encoded phenylalanine. The earlier analysis of 587 of the donors excluded sequences that lacked an unambiguous match to a single V gene segment. In an earlier analysis of roughly 500 of the donors, V segments were called functional above 56.7% productive rearrangements and were called segregating when the between-donor standard deviation exceeded 5%. A statistical classification framework was built to diagnose cytomegalovirus status from the catalog of TCR beta chain sequences. In a later analysis, V and J genes were assigned by comparing TCR nucleotide sequences against IMGT/GENE-DB human TR gene sequences. A later analysis assigned CDR3 sequences and most-parsimonious VDJ recombination scenarios with the TCRdist pipeline. In a later analysis, each TCR beta chain was defined by its CDR3 amino acid sequence together with its V-gene family, and reads lacking a unique V-gene family were excluded. In a later analysis, fewer than 600 highly shared, low-generation-probability nucleotide sequences were removed to address suspected cross-contamination and a sequencing artifact. In a later analysis, a clonal expansion index for each public chain was calculated from normalized within-repertoire ranks of inferred template counts. In a later analysis, generation probabilities were computed with a VDJ recombination model fitted to out-of-frame rearrangements, and the resulting probabilities were checked against IGoR. In a later analysis, hypergeometric tests were used to score TCR-TCR, TCR-HLA and TCR-CMV co-occurrence, with a repertoire-size bias correction applied to TCR pairs. In a later analysis, false discovery rates were estimated by permuting HLA or CMV assignments 20 times. In a later analysis, co-occurring TCRs were grouped with DBSCAN, and TCRdist sequence similarity was added when clustering was performed within HLA-allele-positive subsets. Repertoires with fewer than 30,000 or more than 120,000 public chains, plus five repertoires with anomalous nucleotide sharing, were excluded from co-occurrence clustering. TCRdb holds this immuneACCESS table with in-frame rearrangements only. Some clones are missing; in checked studies, unresolved V genes explain under half, and the rest has no known cause. The V and J calls and clone size were taken over from that table, and D and trimming were inferred from the DNA. The sample data list roughly 180,000 clones, and 85% of these were observed just once. 1% of the sample goes to the ten largest clones.

The CDR3 holds 13 amino acids from the cysteine to the phenylalanine. Just CDR3 DNA is preserved here, 39 bases in frame from base 1. Trimming accounts for 6 bases at V and 7 bases at J, while the number of junction bases matched to no gene is 6. CDR1 and CDR2, per the germline V gene (reference sequence), are SGHAT and FQDESV. General findings and caveats noted by the study authors: Cytomegalovirus status was reported to be diagnosed by the classifier with high specificity and sensitivity in both the original and validation cohorts. Several of the top co-occurrence clusters appeared to be linked to parvovirus B19, influenza, CMV and Epstein-Barr virus, according to a later analysis. A few of the identified cytomegalovirus-associated TCR beta chains were confirmed in vitro to be specific for cytomegalovirus antigens. A later genetic analysis associated a missense DCLRE1C variant with V-gene and J-gene trimming of TCR beta chains, and an independent cohort replicated the association. Assigning TCR associations to individual alleles was difficult when HLA alleles, especially DR and DQ, strongly co-occurred. In the study, around 150 TCR beta chains were listed as associated with cytomegalovirus. The authors suggested that the approach could potentially be extended to other disease states and immunological phenotypes. According to a later analysis, most CMV-associated TCR beta chains appeared to be HLA-restricted, and the HLA associations seemed to be driven largely by CMV exposure. A later analysis found that HLA-associated TCR beta chains were more clonally expanded and had lower generation probabilities than equally common non-associated chains. An earlier analysis of some 590 of the donors showed that most TCR beta V segments appeared in productive rearrangements either about 87% or about 30% of the time, which broadly matched IMGT annotations. Linkage disequilibrium might explain the correlated functional status among segregating V segments, but an unknown experimental factor could not be excluded. The presence/absence analyses assumed that sequencing depth was roughly uniform across donors, and that assumption may not be true. A further reported finding was that TCR beta sequences accurately predicted the HLA-A and HLA-B alleles for most subjects in the first cohort. In a later analysis, the rate of TCR association differed among HLA loci, with DRB1 alleles having the most associated TCRs and HLA-C alleles having the fewest. In a later genetic analysis, fewer N-insertions in productive TCRs were reported among donors in an Asian-associated ancestry cluster than the approximately 670-donor mean. Most TCR sequences were observed very rarely across donors, whereas some public TCRs were present in many individuals. Immune exposure information for the cohort was limited to CMV serostatus. Only TCR beta chains were sequenced in this cohort, and the absence of alpha or paired-chain data limited detectable features. The 87-base-pair reads could not distinguish some IMGT-functional V segments, including TRBV6-2 and TRBV6-3, so those segments were excluded. Because some donors lacked HLA typing at each locus, the association tests relied only on the typed subset. Because counts were too low, about 18 rarely observed V segments, including chromosome 9 orphons, were excluded from the earlier analysis of around 640 of the donors. A cluster of highly shared sequence variants was judged likely to represent a technical artifact of the sequencing pipeline. Specific HLA alleles were associated with some 15,000 TCR beta sequences at a false discovery rate of 0.05 in a later analysis.

In total, approximately 610 healthy bone marrow donors made up the cohort. Cohort members were all nominally healthy when sampled, although unrecorded immune exposures were likely present. The donor tested CMV seronegative and was one of the 352 seronegative cohort members. A peripheral blood sample was collected from each donor, and TCR beta sequencing was performed on peripheral blood mononuclear cells. The Qiagen DNeasy Blood Extraction Kit was used to extract genomic DNA from the blood cell samples. This clone was recorded once. Its antigen remains undetermined. No base quality values were provided; no much bigger clone lies one nucleotide off.

The chain is assembled from TRBV11-1 and TRBJ1-2; TRBD1 aligns with 9 central bases. The sequence derives from a boy aged 2 to 9 in good health and CMV-seronegative. The sample taken for sequencing was PBMCs. DNA sequence: TGTGCCAGCAGGGGACAGGGCGCCCTTGGCTACACCTTC. Protein translation: CASRGQGALGYTF. With the rest looked up from the reference TRBV11-1 and TRBJ1-2 genes rather than sequenced, the full variable domain is EAEVAQSPRYKITEKSQAVAFWCDPISGHATLYWYRQILGQGPELLVQFQDESVVDDSQLPKDRFSAERLKGVDSTLKIQPAELGDSAMYLCASRGQGALGYTFGSGTRLTVV.